Each of the 12 T cell receptor beta chains below was sequenced from the same sample in a study of regulatory T cells in long-lasting Graves disease. Indicated time point: newly diagnosed GD, antithyroid drugs for less than 3 months. Following extraction of RNA from PBMCs, that RNA was used to make the TCR library. CDR3-region Arm-PCR and iRepertoire HTBI primers produced the TCR beta libraries. TCRdb re-called the multiplex PCR reads through MiXCR, storing one row per CDR3 protein. Found here are hundreds of thousands of distinct CDR3 sequences, 16% of them singletons; the top ten hold roughly 27%. This sample also appeared in a second study, on T cells in Graves' hyperthyroidism and ophthalmopathy.

Sample: peripheral blood mononuclear cells (PBMCs), taken at new diagnosis, from a patient treated with antithyroid drugs. Every receptor here comes from a man aged 40-55 years with Graves disease.

This clonotype was seen repeatedly, ten times or more. The chain is built from TRBV18 and TRBJ2-7; no definite D call. Trimming shortened V by 0 bases and J by 7 bases, and 13 bases separated the two germline ends. Germline CDR1 reads KGHSH; CDR2 reads LQKENI. This CDR3 is built from 14 residues. CDR3 loop: CASSPPSLLGEQYF. CDR3 bases: TGTGCCAGCTCACCACCGTCCCTCCTGGGGGAGCAGTACTTC.

This clonotype was seen at least ten times. This rearrangement joins TRBV5-6 to TRBJ2-5; D is undetermined. V dropped 0 bases and J dropped 1 base, with 16 bases sitting between them. Germline values: CDR1 SGHDT, CDR2 YYEEEE. The CDR3 contains 17 residues. The DNA of the CDR3 is TGTGCCAGCAGCTTGGCGGGTCATCTAAGGGCCCAAGAGACCCAGTACTTC. This encodes CASSLAGHLRAQETQYF. The complete variable domain, with remaining parts taken from reference TRBV5-6 and TRBJ2-5, reads DAGVTQSPTHLIKTRGQQVTLRCSPKSGHDTVSWYQQALGQGPQFIFQYYEEEERQRGNFPDRFSGHQFPNYSSELNVNALLLGDSALYLCASSLAGHLRAQETQYFGPGTRLLVL.

This clonotype occurred a few times. V and J are TRBV5-1 and TRBJ1-2; D unclear. The CDR3 has 15 amino acids. The germline V gene encodes CDR1 SGHRS and CDR2 YFSETQ. Trimming stripped 0 bases from V and 2 bases from J, with 11 bases between. The CDR3 nucleotides read TGCGCCAGCAGCTTGGGATGGCAGGTGAACTATGGCTACACCTTC. This gives the protein CASSLGWQVNYGYTF. Combining the CDR3 with reference TRBV5-1 and TRBJ1-2 gives the whole variable domain KAGVTQTPRYLIKTRGQQVTLSCSPISGHRSVSWYQQTPGQGLQFLFEYFSETQRNKGNFPGRFSGRQFSNSRSEMNVSTLELGDSALYLCASSLGWQVNYGYTFGSGTRLTVV.

In this sample, this clonotype turned up a few times. This chain links TRBV4-1 with TRBJ1-4; the D gene is possibly TRBD1 (5 bases). Germline CDR1 MGHRA, CDR2 YSYEKL. The ends were cut back, 1 base at V and 12 bases at J, with 15 bases in the middle. The CDR3 is made up of 14 amino acids. The CDR3 sequence is CASSQVAFRGELFF. CDR3 DNA sequence: TGCGCCAGCAGCCAAGTCGCCTTTCGGGGGGAACTGTTTTTT.

This clonotype was counted at least ten times. V usage is TRBV12-3 or TRBV12-4 and J usage is TRBJ2-1; D gene uncertain. The CDR3 spans 15 residues. Between the trimmed V and J ends, which lost 0 bases and 4 bases, there was a span of 10 bases. CDR3 in amino acids: CASSLAPGSYNEQFF. The CDR3 bases are TGTGCCAGCAGTTTAGCGCCGGGCAGTTACAATGAGCAGTTCTTC.

This clonotype occurred many times. This rearrangement joins TRBV2 to TRBJ1-4; D is unclear. Germline CDR1 SNHLY, CDR2 FYNNEI. The CDR3 contains 13 residues. V lost 5 bases and J 5 bases, leaving 9 bases between the germline ends. CDR3 nucleotides: TGTGCCAGCAGTTTGCAGCTAAATGAAAAACTGTTTTTT. Its protein product is CASSLQLNEKLFF.

There are many counts of this clonotype. The chain employs TRBV20-1 and TRBJ1-1; D uncertain. Germline CDR1 is DFQATT and CDR2 is SNEGSKA (reference sequence). The CDR3 covers 12 residues. Trimming shortened V by 1 base and J by 0 bases, and 3 bases separated the two germline ends. Here the CDR3 DNA reads TGCAGTGCTAGAGGGATGAACACTGAAGCTTTCTTT. Translated: CSARGMNTEAFF.

On this clonotype: With a much larger clone just one base away, this may be a read error. The CDR3 region has the DNA TGCAGTGCTCGCGAGCTCCTCTCCTACAATGAGCGGTTCTTC. Its protein product is CSARELLSYNERFF. The V call is TRBV20-1, the J call TRBJ2-1, with unresolved D. Germline loops: CDR1 DFQATT, CDR2 SNEGSKA (reference sequence). The CDR3 totals 14 residues.

This clonotype was recorded at least ten times. The rearrangement links TRBV5-1 to TRBJ2-3; 9 bases are shared with TRBD1. CDR1 is SGHRS and CDR2 is YFSETQ in the germline V gene. With 0 bases clipped from V and 3 bases from J, the junction kept 5 bases outside the gene matches. There are 16 residues in the CDR3. The CDR3 DNA follows: TGCGCCAGCAGCTTGGATGGGACAGGGTCAACAGATACGCAGTATTTT. It translates to CASSLDGTGSTDTQYF.

This clonotype has ten or more counts. This rearrangement joins TRBV20-1 to TRBJ1-5; D is undetermined. CDR3 length equals 13 residues. CDR1 and CDR2 from the germline V gene are DFQATT and SNEGSKA (reference sequence). Trimming removed 2 bases from V and 3 bases from J, with 8 bases in between. DNA of the CDR3: TGCAGTGCTAGACGGGGTCCCAATCAGCCCCAGCATTTT. It is translated as CSARRGPNQPQHF.

This clonotype came up many times. The CDR3 DNA reads as TGCGCCAGCAGCGAAGGGACAGGGGGTCCCAATGAGCAGTTCTTC. This sequence encodes CASSEGTGGPNEQFF. This chain uses TRBV5-1 with TRBJ2-1; TRBD1 matches 11 bases. Germline V lookup: CDR1 SGHRS, CDR2 YFSETQ. The CDR3 totals 15 residues. V trimming: 4 bases; J trimming: 6 bases; junction bases outside the gene matches: 6.

The chain is built from TRBV19 and TRBJ2-3; 8 nucleotides line up with TRBD2. The germline V gene has CDR1 LNHDA and CDR2 SQIVND (reference sequence). Trimming cost V 11 bases and J 5 bases; bases outside gene matches: 15. This CDR3 is 15 amino acids long. CDR3 amino acids: CAVKERGGHGDTQYF. The CDR3 nucleotides read TGTGCCGTGAAGGAGCGCGGGGGGCACGGAGATACGCAGTATTTT. Looking up the rest from reference TRBV19 and TRBJ2-3 gives the full variable domain: DGGITQSPKYLFRKEGQNVTLSCEQNLNHDAMYWYRQDPGQGLRLIYYSQIVNDFQKGDIAEGYSVSREKKESFPLTVTSAQKNPTAFYLCAVKERGGHGDTQYFGPGTRLTVL.